The entry below gives a single T cell receptor beta chain sequence along with its context. The data stem from a study of T-cell memory formation after mild COVID-19. Germline-derived CDR1 and CDR2 are LGHNA and YSLEER. V was cut by 4 bases and J by 9 bases, with 12 bases left in between. The CDR3 is made up of 12 amino acids. TCRdb re-analysed the 5' RACE reads in MiXCR, keeping a single row per CDR3 protein. Of 150,000 to 200,000 distinct CDR3 sequences in the sample, more than 9% are singletons; the top ten hold about 3.8%. Material: PBMCs or a T cell subset sorted from them (not recorded which). The V gene is TRBV4-3, the J gene TRBJ1-1; perhaps TRBD1 as D (5 bases). The TCR comes from a man between 18 and 35 years old who had mild COVID-19 (a few samples of this study predate the infection). Cell type and time point are not known. CDR3 sequence (DNA): TGCGCCAGCAGCCTCCTCGGGGGACAAGCTTTCTTT. Its translation: CASSLLGGQAFF.